This TCR beta chain is from a study of CD8+ T cells in alopecia areata. Study-wide background: Dosing with tofacitinib proceeded for 6 to 18 months, followed by 6 months off drug. Overall study findings and caveats: Sequence data from scalp samples additionally include resident alphabeta T cells of normal skin.

This clone was detected a few times. Its specificity is unknown. Treatment: oral pan-JAK inhibitor, 5-10 mg twice daily. Lesional scalp tissue (obtained by punch biopsy) and peripheral blood were collected from alopecia areata patients. RNA was isolated and reverse transcribed to cDNA, the sequencing template. Method: immunoSEQ multiplex PCR; TCRdb's copy keeps in-frame clones and lacks some. The sample holds roughly 180,000 clones, about 47% seen once. V was pared by 2 bases and J by 1 base, with 9 bases between. The CDR3 is made up of 14 amino acids. Germline values: CDR1 SGHRS, CDR2 YFSETQ. This chain uses TRBV5-1 with TRBJ1-1, with unresolved D. The source material was CD8+ T cells sorted from blood, sampled at week 52, from a patient treated with tofacitinib. The TCR sequence derives from a human donor with alopecia areata. The CDR3 reads CASSLRVPNTEAFF. CDR3 DNA: TGCGCCAGCAGCTTAAGGGTGCCGAACACTGAAGCTTTCTTT.